This entry describes one T cell receptor (beta chain). The antigen it binds to is not known. Base qualities are not at hand, and no much larger clone is one base apart. This specimen belongs to a study of technical replicates of blood from several donors (dated by TCRdb to about 2017). The junction carries 8 bases between V and J, which are trimmed by 4 bases and 4 bases respectively. CDR3 length: 14 amino acids, cysteine to phenylalanine. Just CDR3 DNA is preserved here, 42 bases in frame from base 1. As encoded in the germline V gene (reference sequence), CDR1 is LNHDA while CDR2 is SQIVND. Libraries were constructed by the immunoSEQ multiplex PCR assay. Drawn from immuneACCESS, this table holds only the in-frame rearrangements with V and J called that TCRdb kept. Clones are partly lost; checked studies trace under half to an unresolved V gene and leave the rest unexplained. The table for this sample lists 90,000 to 100,000 clones; approximately 96% of them were counted only once. The top ten constitute 0.2% to 0.25% of the sample.

This receptor chain uses TRBV19 and TRBJ1-6; there is no confident call for the D gene. This receptor was taken from a human donor in good health. Sequenced material: T cells isolated from PBMCs. The CDR3 loop reads CASSSERYNSPLHF. The DNA reads as follows: TGTGCCAGTAGTAGTGAACGGTATAATTCACCCCTCCACTTT. When the CDR3 is completed using the reference TRBV19 and TRBJ1-6 genes on either side, the full variable domain is DGGITQSPKYLFRKEGQNVTLSCEQNLNHDAMYWYRQDPGQGLRLIYYSQIVNDFQKGDIAEGYSVSREKKESFPLTVTSAQKNPTAFYLCASSSERYNSPLHFGNGTRLTVT.